This T cell receptor (beta chain) was sequenced for a study of cytomegalovirus exposure and HLA in healthy donors. Study-wide results and limits: A later analysis found that most CMV-associated TCR beta chains appeared HLA-restricted.

Primers included in the PCR were 60 Vbeta and 13 Jbeta primers. Original data processing: In a later analysis, of approximately 81 million unique beta chains, roughly 11 million appeared in at least two donors. Some clones are missing from TCRdb's copy, which holds only in-frame ones; the method was immunoSEQ multiplex PCR. From that table come the V and J calls and clone size; the DNA was used to work out D and trimming. The profile shows under 75,000 clones, about nine tenths of them singletons. On this clone itself: Its antigen is still unknown.

CDR1 is SGHRS, CDR2 YFSETQ, per germline. The CDR3 contains 15 residues. With 4 bases removed from V and 1 base from J, the gap between germline ends came to 11 bases. This TCR was recovered from a woman in her twenties or thirties in good health and CMV-seronegative. The source material was PBMCs. The chain employs TRBV5-1 and TRBJ2-2, with D tentatively TRBD2 (5 bases). This CDR3 reads CASSVSGGNTGELFF. DNA of the CDR3: TGCGCCAGCAGCGTCAGTGGAGGGAACACCGGGGAGCTGTTTTTT.